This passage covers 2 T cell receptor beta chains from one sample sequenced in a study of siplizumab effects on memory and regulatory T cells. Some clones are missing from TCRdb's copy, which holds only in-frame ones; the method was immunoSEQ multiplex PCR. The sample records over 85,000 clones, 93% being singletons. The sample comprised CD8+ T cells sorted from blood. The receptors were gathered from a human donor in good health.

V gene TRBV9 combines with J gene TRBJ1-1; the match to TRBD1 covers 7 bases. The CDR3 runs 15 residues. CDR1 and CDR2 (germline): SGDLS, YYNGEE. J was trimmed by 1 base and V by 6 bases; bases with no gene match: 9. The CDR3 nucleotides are TGTGCCAGCACGCGTCCGGGACAGAGGAACACTGAAGCTTTCTTT. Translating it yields CASTRPGQRNTEAFF.

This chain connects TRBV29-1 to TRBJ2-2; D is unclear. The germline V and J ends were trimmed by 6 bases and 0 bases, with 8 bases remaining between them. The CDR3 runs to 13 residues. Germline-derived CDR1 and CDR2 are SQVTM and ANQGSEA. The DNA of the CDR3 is TGCAGCGTATCCCCCGCGAACACCGGGGAGCTGTTTTTT. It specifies CSVSPANTGELFF.